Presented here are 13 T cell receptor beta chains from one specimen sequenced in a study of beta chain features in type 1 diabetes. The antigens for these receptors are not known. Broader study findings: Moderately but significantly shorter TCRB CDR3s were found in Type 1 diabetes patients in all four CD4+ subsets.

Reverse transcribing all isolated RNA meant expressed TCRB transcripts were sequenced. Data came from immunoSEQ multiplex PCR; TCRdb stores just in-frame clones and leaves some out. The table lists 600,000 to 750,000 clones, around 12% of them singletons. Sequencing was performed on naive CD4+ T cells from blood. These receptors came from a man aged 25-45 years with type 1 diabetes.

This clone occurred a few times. CDR3 nucleotide sequence: TGTGCCAGCAGTGAATCCCCCAGGAGCAATCAGCCCCAGCATTTT. Protein: CASSESPRSNQPQHF. The chain links TRBV6-1 to TRBJ1-5; D remains unclear. The length of the CDR3 is 15 residues. CDR1 and CDR2 from the germline V gene are MNHNS and SASEGT. The V end was cut by 2 bases, the J end by 1 base, with 9 bases between.

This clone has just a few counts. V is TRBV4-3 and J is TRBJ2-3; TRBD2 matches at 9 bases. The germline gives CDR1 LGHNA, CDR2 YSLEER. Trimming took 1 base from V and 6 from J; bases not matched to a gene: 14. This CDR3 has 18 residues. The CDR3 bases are TGCGCCAGCAGCCAAGCCCAGGGTAGCGGGGGTCTAACGGATACGCAGTATTTT. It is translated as CASSQAQGSGGLTDTQYF.

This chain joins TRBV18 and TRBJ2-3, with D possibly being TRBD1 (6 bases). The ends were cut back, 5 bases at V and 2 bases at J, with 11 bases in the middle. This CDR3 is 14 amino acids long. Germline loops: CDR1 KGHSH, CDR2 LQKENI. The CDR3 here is CASSATGPTDTQYF. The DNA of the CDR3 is TGTGCCAGCTCAGCGACAGGACCCACAGATACGCAGTATTTT.

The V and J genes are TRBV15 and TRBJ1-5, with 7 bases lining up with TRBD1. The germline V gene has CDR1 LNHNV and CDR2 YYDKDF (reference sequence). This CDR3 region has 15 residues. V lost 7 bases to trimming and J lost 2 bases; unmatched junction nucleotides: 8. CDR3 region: CATIGSGTGNQPQHF. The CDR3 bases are TGTGCCACCATCGGCTCCGGGACAGGCAATCAGCCCCAGCATTTT.

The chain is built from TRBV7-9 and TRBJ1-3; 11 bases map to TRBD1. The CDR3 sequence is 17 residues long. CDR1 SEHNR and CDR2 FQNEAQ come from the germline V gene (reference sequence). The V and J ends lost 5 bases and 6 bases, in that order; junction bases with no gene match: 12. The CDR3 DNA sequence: TGTGCCAGCAGCCCCCTCCTCGGACAGGGGGCAACAAACACCATATATTTT. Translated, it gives CASSPLLGQGATNTIYF.

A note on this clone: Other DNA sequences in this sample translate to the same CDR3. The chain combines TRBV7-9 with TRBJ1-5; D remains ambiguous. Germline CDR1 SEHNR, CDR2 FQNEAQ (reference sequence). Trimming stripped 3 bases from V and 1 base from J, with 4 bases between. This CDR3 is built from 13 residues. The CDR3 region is CASSFGSNQPQHF. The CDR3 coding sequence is TGTGCCAGCAGCTTTGGAAGCAATCAGCCCCAGCATTTT.

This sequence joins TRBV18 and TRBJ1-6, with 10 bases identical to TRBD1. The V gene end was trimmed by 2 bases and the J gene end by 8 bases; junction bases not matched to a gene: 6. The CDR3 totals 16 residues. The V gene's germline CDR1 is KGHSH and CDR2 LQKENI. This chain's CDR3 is CASSPWDRGGDSPLHF. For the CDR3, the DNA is TGTGCCAGCTCACCATGGGACAGGGGTGGCGATTCACCCCTCCACTTT.

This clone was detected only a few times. The CDR3 bases are TGTGCCAGCAGTTACTTAAGTGATGAGCAGTTCTTC. Amino acid sequence: CASSYLSDEQFF. This chain connects TRBV6-6 to TRBJ2-1, with no clear D. The CDR3 is made up of 12 amino acids. V gave up 1 base and J gave up 8 bases, with 6 bases separating them. Germline V CDR1 and CDR2: MNHNY, SVGAGI (reference sequence).

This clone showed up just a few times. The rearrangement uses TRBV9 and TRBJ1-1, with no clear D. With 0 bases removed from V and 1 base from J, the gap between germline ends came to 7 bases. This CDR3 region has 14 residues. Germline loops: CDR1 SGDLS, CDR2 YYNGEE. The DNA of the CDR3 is TGTGCCAGCAGCGTAGATACCAAGAACACTGAAGCTTTCTTT. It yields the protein CASSVDTKNTEAFF.

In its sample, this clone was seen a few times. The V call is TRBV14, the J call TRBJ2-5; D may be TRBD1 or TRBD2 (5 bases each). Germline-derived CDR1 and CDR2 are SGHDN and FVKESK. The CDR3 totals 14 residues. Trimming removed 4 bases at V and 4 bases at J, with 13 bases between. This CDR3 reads CASSPTGRLETQYF. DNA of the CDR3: TGTGCCAGCAGCCCCACGGGACGCCTAGAGACCCAGTACTTC.

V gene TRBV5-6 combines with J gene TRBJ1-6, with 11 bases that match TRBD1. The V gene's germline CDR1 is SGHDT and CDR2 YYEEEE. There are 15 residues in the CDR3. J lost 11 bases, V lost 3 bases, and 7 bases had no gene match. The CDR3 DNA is TGTGCCAGCAGCTATTGGACAGGGGGCGCAACACCCCTCCACTTT. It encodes CASSYWTGGATPLHF.

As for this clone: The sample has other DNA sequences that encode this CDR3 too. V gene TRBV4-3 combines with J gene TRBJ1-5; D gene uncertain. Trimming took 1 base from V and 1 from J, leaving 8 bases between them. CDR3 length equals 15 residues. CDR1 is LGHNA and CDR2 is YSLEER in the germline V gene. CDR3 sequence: CASSQGTGSNQPQHF. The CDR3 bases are TGCGCCAGCAGCCAAGGTACGGGAAGCAATCAGCCCCAGCATTTT.

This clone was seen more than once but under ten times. CDR3 loop: CASSQFYTGELFF. CDR3 sequence (DNA): TGTGCCAGCAGCCAATTCTACACCGGGGAGCTGTTTTTT. This chain connects TRBV14 to TRBJ2-2, with no clear D. The V gene's germline CDR1 is SGHDN and CDR2 FVKESK. The CDR3 length is 13 residues. Trimming removed 2 bases at V and 3 bases at J, with 4 bases between.